This T cell receptor (beta chain) was recovered during a study of shared clonotypes between healthy human individuals (dated by TCRdb to about 2020). Regarding the study in general: A couple of women and a few men aged 18 to 49 years were included in the cohort. For each donor, CD4 naive and CD4 memory were each given three plates, CD8 naive was given two plates, and CD8 memory was given one plate. To estimate repertoire size and how much clonotype sharing occurs between individuals, the study deeply sequenced the blood TCR repertoires of five or six healthy adults. To increase sequencing depth and limit assay-specific biases, different laboratories used diverse techniques to prepare libraries and sequence TCR repertoires. Leukapheresis yielded between about 0.85 and 10 billion PBMCs per donor.

Using the deep immunoSEQ assay, TCR CDR3 regions were amplified from genomic DNA by multiplex PCR. Extracted genomic DNA from each cell subset was distributed evenly across all wells of several immunoSEQ 96-well plates, and each plate was treated as a replicate. For sorted subsets, each replicate PCR was loaded with 200 ng genomic DNA, equivalent to some 31,000 T cell genomes. Purified libraries were quantified with a Qubit 3.0 fluorometer, sized on a Bioanalyzer 2100, and re-quantified with the KAPA Library Quantification kit. Each immunoSEQ 96-well plate was sequenced on its own single-read 150-cycle Illumina NextSeq 550 flow cell. As for the authors' bioinformatics: Because the immunoSEQ output included only junctional sequences and no quality scores, the filtering could not be the same as the filtering used for full-length reads. To assign V/J genes and CDR3, sequences were annotated against IMGT germline references using PyIR, a Python wrapper for IgBLAST v1.9. Reads were filtered out if the reads had weak V/J assignments (E-value above 1e-6), no CDR3, stop codons, out-of-frame junctions, or ambiguous translated residues. V3J clonotypes were defined as sequences sharing an identical inferred V gene, J gene, and CDR3 amino acid sequence. Percentage overlap between repertoires was computed as shared unique clonotypes divided by the size of the smaller repertoire. Three approaches were used to assess repertoire richness: RTK rarefaction, the Chao1 estimator, and Recon v2.1 estimates of unobserved clonotypes. Generation probabilities for all TCRbeta clonotypes obtained by the gDNA method from a few donors were computed using OLGA. TCRdb carries this immuneACCESS record with in-frame sequences only. Its versions omit some clonotypes, under half of them owing to an unresolved V gene in the studies checked, with the rest unexplained. The V and J calls and the clone size are those of that table, but D and trimming were determined from the DNA. For this sample there are about 650,000 clones; around 95% appear just once. Of the sample, roughly 0.1% falls within the top ten clones.

What the research found in general, with its limitations: Based on pairwise subsampling, the degree of clonotype sharing among donors was expected to be affected by sequencing depth. Compared with non-shared clonotypes, clonotypes shared by all four sorted-subset donors had higher generation probabilities. Sharing across a few donors was observed for about 5% of naive CD4, 3.5% of naive CD8, 2% to 2.5% of memory CD4, and around 0.4% of memory CD8 clonotypes. Rarefaction of sorted-subset datasets indicated incomplete sequencing despite the large sequencing depth. Sampling was limited to blood, and TCR repertoires in tissue likely differ from TCR repertoires in blood. Estimated clonotype richness was generally larger for naive than for memory subsets. The small number of donors limited the genetic and exposure-history diversity represented.

CD8 naive samples were obtained by positive selection for CCR7 among CD45RO-negative cells, yielding a CD45RA+CCR7+ population from which TemRA cells were excluded. Donors were healthy HIV-negative adults with no recently reported acute infections or vaccinations. All donors were Caucasian adults living in Nashville, Tennessee, USA. After blood collection by leukapheresis, PBMCs were isolated using Ficoll-Histopaque density gradient centrifugation and then cryopreserved in the vapor phase of liquid nitrogen. Analytical flow cytometry was used to check the purity and quantity of each magnetically sorted T cell population. From each sorted fraction, genomic DNA was isolated and quantified by UV absorbance on a Nanodrop 2000c. Comments on this clone: This clone's antigen is unknown. It has no much larger one-base neighbor in the sample; base qualities were not kept.

This sequence originates from a woman in her 30s in good health. The specimen was naive CD8+ T cells sorted from blood. The sample's cell subset or site label is to be understood as: CD45RA+CCR7+.

CDR3 sequence: CASSPGRSGHFFNEKLFF. The DNA reads TGTGCCAGCAGCCCAGGGAGATCGGGACATTTTTTTAATGAAAAACTGTTTTTT. The chain links TRBV5-5 with TRBJ1-4; a tentative D match to TRBD1 spans 6 bases. The germline V gene (reference sequence) specifies SGHKS as CDR1 and YYEKEE as CDR2. V is shortened by 4 bases, J by 4 bases, and the region joining them spans 23 bases. There are 18 amino acids in the CDR3, from cysteine to phenylalanine inclusive. The entry retains the CDR3 DNA only, 54 bases that are in frame from base 1.